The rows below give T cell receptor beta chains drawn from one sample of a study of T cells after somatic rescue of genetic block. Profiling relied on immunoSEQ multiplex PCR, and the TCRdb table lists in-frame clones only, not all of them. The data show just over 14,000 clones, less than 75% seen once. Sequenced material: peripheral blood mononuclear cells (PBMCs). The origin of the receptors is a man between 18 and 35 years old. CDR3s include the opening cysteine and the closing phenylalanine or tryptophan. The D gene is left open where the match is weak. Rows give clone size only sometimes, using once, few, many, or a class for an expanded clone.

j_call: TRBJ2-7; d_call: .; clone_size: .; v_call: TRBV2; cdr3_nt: TGTGCCAGCAGTGCCACGGACGGATTCTACGAGCAGTACTTC; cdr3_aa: CASSATDGFYEQYF
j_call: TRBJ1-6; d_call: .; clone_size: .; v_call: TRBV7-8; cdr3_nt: TGTGCCAGCAGCTTCCTGAGGGGCTCCTATAATTCACCCCTCCACTTT; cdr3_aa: CASSFLRGSYNSPLHF
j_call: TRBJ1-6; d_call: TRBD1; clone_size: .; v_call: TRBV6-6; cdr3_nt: TGTGCCAGCAGGTCGGACAGGGGAAATTCACCCCTCCACTTT; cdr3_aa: CASRSDRGNSPLHF
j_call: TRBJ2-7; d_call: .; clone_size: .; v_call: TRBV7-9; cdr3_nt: TGTGCCAGCAGGGATTCGGGCAGGATCTACGAGCAGTACTTC; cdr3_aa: CASRDSGRIYEQYF
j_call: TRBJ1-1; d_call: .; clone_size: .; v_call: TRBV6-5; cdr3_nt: TGTGCCAGCAGTTACCCTGGGACCGGGGAAGCTTTCTTT; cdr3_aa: CASSYPGTGEAFF
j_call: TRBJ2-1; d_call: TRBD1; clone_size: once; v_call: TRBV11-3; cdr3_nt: TGTGCCAGCAGCTCGGACCGGGACAGGGCGTACAATGAGCAGTTCTTC; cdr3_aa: CASSSDRDRAYNEQFF
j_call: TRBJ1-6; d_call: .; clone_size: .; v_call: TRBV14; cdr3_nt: TGTGCCAGCAGCCCCCTTGGGGGTCTCTATAATTCACCCCTCCACTTT; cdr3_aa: CASSPLGGLYNSPLHF
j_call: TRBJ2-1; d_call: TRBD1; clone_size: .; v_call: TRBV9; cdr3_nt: TGTGCCAGCAGTGCTTCAGGGGGCCCCTCAGGGGAGGAGCAGTTCTTC; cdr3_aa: CASSASGGPSGEEQFF
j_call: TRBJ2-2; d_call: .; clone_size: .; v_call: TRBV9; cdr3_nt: TGTGCCAGCAGCGTAACGAACACCGGGGAGCTGTTTTTT; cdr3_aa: CASSVTNTGELFF
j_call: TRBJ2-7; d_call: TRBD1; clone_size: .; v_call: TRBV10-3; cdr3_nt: TGTGCCATCAGAGGGCCGGGACAGGGGTACGAGCAGTACTTC; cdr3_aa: CAIRGPGQGYEQYF
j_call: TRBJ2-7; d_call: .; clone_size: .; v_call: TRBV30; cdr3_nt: TGTGCCTGGATTGACAGCTCCTACGAGCAGTACTTC; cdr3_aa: CAWIDSSYEQYF
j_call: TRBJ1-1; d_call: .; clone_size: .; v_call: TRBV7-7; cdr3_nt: TGTGCTAGCAGCTTATACAGAAACACTGAAGCTTTCTTT; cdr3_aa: CASSLYRNTEAFF
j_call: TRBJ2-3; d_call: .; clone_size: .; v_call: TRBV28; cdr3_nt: TGTGCCAGCAGCCCTCGAGGGGCTTCGACAGATACGCAGTATTTT; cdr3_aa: CASSPRGASTDTQYF
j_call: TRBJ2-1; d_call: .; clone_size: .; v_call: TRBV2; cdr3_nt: TGTGCCAGCGACCTCATAGGGAGCTCCTACAATGAGCAGTTCTTC; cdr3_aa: CASDLIGSSYNEQFF
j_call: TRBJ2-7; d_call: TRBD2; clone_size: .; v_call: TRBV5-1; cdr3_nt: TGCGCCAGCAGCTCGGGACTAGCGGGAGGGCCGGGTACTTACTACGAGCAGTACTTC; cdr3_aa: CASSSGLAGGPGTYYEQYF
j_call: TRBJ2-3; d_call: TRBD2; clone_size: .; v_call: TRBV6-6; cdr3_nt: TGTGCCAGCACTCGACTAGCGGATTTTACGCAGTATTTT; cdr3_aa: CASTRLADFTQYF
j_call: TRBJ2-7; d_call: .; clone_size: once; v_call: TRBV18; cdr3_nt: TGTGCCAGCTCACCAAGGGCTACCTACGAGCAGTACTTC; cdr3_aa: CASSPRATYEQYF
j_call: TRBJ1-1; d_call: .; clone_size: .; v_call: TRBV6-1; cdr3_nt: TGTGCCAGCAGTGAAGCGAACATTATCCATGAAGCTTTCTTT; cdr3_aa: CASSEANIIHEAFF
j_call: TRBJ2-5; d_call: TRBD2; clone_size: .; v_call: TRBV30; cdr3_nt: TGTGCCTGGCAACTAGCGGGGACTATCCAAGAGACCCAGTACTTC; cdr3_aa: CAWQLAGTIQETQYF
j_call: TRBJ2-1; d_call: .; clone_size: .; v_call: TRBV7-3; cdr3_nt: TGTGCCAGCAGCCTAATGGAGAGTTCCTACAATGAGCAGTTCTTC; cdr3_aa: CASSLMESSYNEQFF
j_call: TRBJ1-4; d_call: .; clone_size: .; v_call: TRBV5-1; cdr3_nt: TGCGCCAGCAGCCAGCGCAGGGGTGCAACTAATGAAAAACTGTTTTTT; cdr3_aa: CASSQRRGATNEKLFF
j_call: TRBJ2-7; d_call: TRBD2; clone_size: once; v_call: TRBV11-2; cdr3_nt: TGTGCCAGCAGTGTAGCGGGGGGCTCTTCCTACGAGCAGTACTTC; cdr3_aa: CASSVAGGSSYEQYF
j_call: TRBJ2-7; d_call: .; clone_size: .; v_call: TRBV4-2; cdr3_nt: TGTGCCAGCAGCCAAGATCCGAGGGAGGGGGCCTTCAACGAGCAGTACTTC; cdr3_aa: CASSQDPREGAFNEQYF
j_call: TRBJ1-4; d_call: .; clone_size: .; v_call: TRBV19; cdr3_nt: TGTGCCAGTAGTATATTACGACAGGCCCCAGGAGAAAAACTGTTTTTT; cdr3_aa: CASSILRQAPGEKLFF
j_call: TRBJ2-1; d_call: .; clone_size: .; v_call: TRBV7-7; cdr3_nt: TGTGCTAGCAGCTTAAGACCGCGCGGTGAGCAGTTCTTC; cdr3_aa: CASSLRPRGEQFF
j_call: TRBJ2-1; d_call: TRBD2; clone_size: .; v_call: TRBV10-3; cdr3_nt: TGTGCCATCAGTGAGTCGACTAGCGGGAGGGCCTACAATGAGCAGTTCTTC; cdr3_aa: CAISESTSGRAYNEQFF
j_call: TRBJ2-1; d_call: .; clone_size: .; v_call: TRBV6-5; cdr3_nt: TGTGCCAGCAGTACAGGGTTAAGGCAGTTCTTC; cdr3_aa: CASSTGLRQFF